This entry lists 23 T cell receptor beta chains sequenced from one sample in a study of T cells in women clearing cervical HPV infection. Using immunoSEQ multiplex PCR, the repertoire was profiled, and TCRdb retains in-frame clones only, with some absent. Its table lists about 35,000 clones. Sequenced sample: blood buffy coat. These receptors all stem from a woman aged 18 to 75 with a cervical HPV16 infection that either progressed to CIN3+ or cleared (not recorded which).

As regards this clone: The read finishes 3 residues shy of the CDR3 end, and the germline J gene is used to complete it. The rearrangement uses TRBV7-2 and TRBJ1-5; D unresolved. This CDR3 has 13 amino acids. Between the trimmed V and J ends, which lost 2 bases and 6 bases, there was a span of 8 bases. Germline loops: CDR1 SGHTA, CDR2 FQGNSA. CDR3 bases read: TGTGCCAGCAGCTTAAGGACTCTTCAGCCC. Amino acids: CASSLRTLQP. The full CDR3 protein reads CASSLRTLQPQHF.

Details on this clone: Read data end 3 residues before the CDR3 end; the end is taken from the germline J gene. The chain employs TRBV9 and TRBJ2-2; D remains ambiguous. CDR3 length equals 12 residues. The V gene lost 2 bases and the J gene lost 5 bases, with 4 bases spanning the gap. Per germline, CDR1 SGDLS and CDR2 YYNGEE. CDR3 protein: CASSVNTGELFF. CDR3 DNA, as far as it was read: TGTGCCAGCAGCGTCAATACCGGGGAG.

A word on this clone: The sequenced fragment ends 3 residues before the CDR3 boundary, so the rest is inferred from the germline J gene. The chain links TRBV6-2 or TRBV6-3 to TRBJ2-7, with 8 bases aligning to TRBD1. Per germline, CDR1 MNHEY and CDR2 SVGEGT. This CDR3 region has 12 residues. V was pared by 4 bases and J by 6 bases, with 2 bases of the junction left unmatched. The covered CDR3 bases are TGTGCCAGCAGTTTCGACAGGGGCGAG. Translating gives CASSFDRGE. The entire CDR3 protein is CASSFDRGEQYF.

About this clone: The CDR3 goes on 3 residues after the read ends, and that part is filled in from the germline J gene. The chain combines TRBV19 with TRBJ1-1; no firm D call. Germline lookup yields CDR1 LNHDA and CDR2 SQIVND (reference sequence). Trimming removed 5 bases at V and 1 base at J, with 11 bases between. CDR3 size: 14 residues. CDR3 DNA, as far as it was read: TGTGCCAGTAGTGAAGGGCTTGGGAACACTGAA. Translated: CASSEGLGNTE. The entire CDR3 protein is CASSEGLGNTEAFF.

Of note for this clone: The read ends 3 residues early relative to the CDR3; the germline J gene fills the gap. The rearrangement uses TRBV5-6 and TRBJ1-4; no clear D gene. The germline CDR1 and CDR2 sequences are SGHDT and YYEEEE. This CDR3 has 14 residues. CDR3 protein: CASRRGEVNSPLFF. The covered CDR3 bases are TGTGCCAGCAGACGCGGGGAGGTGAATTCACCA.

As for this clone: The CDR3 is cut off 3 residues early in the read; its end comes from the germline J gene. The chain uses TRBV10-3 and TRBJ1-5, with 7 bases identical to TRBD1. Per germline, CDR1 ENHRY and CDR2 SYGVKD. V dropped 6 bases and J dropped 2; count of bases not matched to a gene: 4. This CDR3 contains 14 residues. The DNA read from the CDR3 is TGTGCCATCAGCCGGGACAGCGGCAATCAGCCC. Its protein is CAISRDSGNQP. The full CDR3 is CAISRDSGNQPQHF.

Concerning this clone itself: The CDR3 end lies 3 residues beyond the end of the read and is filled in from the germline J gene. Within the sample, other DNA sequences also encode this same CDR3. V and J are TRBV2 and TRBJ1-4, with 8 bases aligning to TRBD1. CDR3 length: 15 amino acids. After removal of 6 bases from V and 0 bases from J, the junction contained 3 bases not matched to a gene. Looked up from germline, CDR1 is SNHLY and CDR2 is FYNNEI. Partial CDR3 DNA: TGTGCCAGCAGACGGGACAGGTCAACTAATGAAAAA. This encodes CASRRDRSTNEK. The complete CDR3 reads CASRRDRSTNEKLFF.

Points on this clone: The sequenced fragment ends 3 residues before the CDR3 boundary, so the rest is inferred from the germline J gene. V gene TRBV5-1 combines with J gene TRBJ1-1; TRBD1 aligns across 9 bases. The length of the CDR3 is 16 residues. Germline V lookup: CDR1 SGHRS, CDR2 YFSETQ. Germline trimming cut 4 bases from V and 5 bases from J; bases unmatched to any gene: 12. CDR3 sequence: CASSARVTGGETEAFF. Partial CDR3 DNA: TGCGCCAGCAGCGCGAGGGTGACAGGGGGAGAGACTGAA. The complete variable domain, with remaining parts taken from reference TRBV5-1 and TRBJ1-1, reads KAGVTQTPRYLIKTRGQQVTLSCSPISGHRSVSWYQQTPGQGLQFLFEYFSETQRNKGNFPGRFSGRQFSNSRSEMNVSTLELGDSALYLCASSARVTGGETEAFFGQGTRLTVV.

As to this clone: The observed sequence ends 3 residues before the CDR3 terminus, with the missing tail filled in from the germline J gene. The chain carries TRBV5-1 and TRBJ2-5; 8 bases are shared with TRBD2. Losses at the gene ends were 4 bases for V and 3 bases for J; bases not matched to a gene: 5. The CDR3 length is 14 residues. The germline CDR1 and CDR2 sequences are SGHRS and YFSETQ. The covered CDR3 bases are TGCGCCAGCAGCCGTTCGGGGGGGGAAGAGACC. Translation gives CASSRSGGEET. The CDR3 in its entirety is CASSRSGGEETQYF.

CDR3 bases read: TGTGCCACCAGTGACCGGACAGGGGGGGGGACCAATGAG. It is translated as CATSDRTGGGTNE. The entire CDR3 sequence reads CATSDRTGGGTNEQFF. J is TRBJ2-1 and V is TRBV24-1; 10 bases align to TRBD1. The CDR3 is cut off 3 residues early in the read; its end comes from the germline J gene. Germline lookup yields CDR1 KGHDR and CDR2 SFDVKD. There are 16 residues in the CDR3. The V and J ends lost 4 bases and 6 bases, in that order; junction bases with no gene match: 8.

On this clone itself: The read terminates 3 residues ahead of where the CDR3 ends, so the germline J gene completes it. V gene TRBV7-2 combines with J gene TRBJ2-1; TRBD2 aligns across 16 bases. V dropped 0 bases and J dropped 2; count of bases not matched to a gene: 1. Germline V gene data show CDR1 as SGHTA and CDR2 as FQGNSA. This CDR3 contains 18 residues. The sequenced CDR3 bases are TGTGCCAGCAGCTTAGCTGGGACTAGCGGGAGGGCCTACAATGAG. Protein sequence: CASSLAGTSGRAYNE. The CDR3 reads in full as CASSLAGTSGRAYNEQFF.

A note on this clone: Read data end 3 residues before the CDR3 end; the end is taken from the germline J gene. The rearrangement joins TRBV30 to TRBJ1-2; D is ambiguous. Germline lookup yields CDR1 GTSNPN and CDR2 SVGIG (reference sequence). The CDR3 is 12 residues long. The CDR3 region is CAWSGSSYDYTF. Incomplete CDR3 DNA: TGTGCCTGGAGTGGCTCTTCCTACGAC.

Remarks on this clone: The sequence runs out 3 residues before the end of the CDR3; the remainder is reconstructed from the germline J gene. The chain has TRBV7-9 and TRBJ1-2, with D possibly matching TRBD1 (5 bases). This CDR3 contains 14 residues. Germline V gene sequence: CDR1 SEHNR, CDR2 FQNEAQ (reference sequence). V lost 2 bases and J 4 bases, leaving 11 bases between the germline ends. The CDR3 reads CASSLNPGLYGYTF. The sequenced CDR3 bases are TGTGCCAGCAGCTTAAATCCGGGACTCTATGGC.

Note on this clone: Coverage ceases 3 residues before the CDR3 finishes, and the germline J gene fills in the end. The chain links TRBV7-3 to TRBJ1-6; D is uncertain. This CDR3 spans 14 amino acids. V was cut by 0 bases and J by 10 bases, with 10 bases left in between. Germline V gives CDR1 SGHTA, CDR2 FQGTGA. The CDR3 DNA, read in part, is TGTGCCAGCAGCTTAACGCGGGGAAAATCACCC. Translated: CASSLTRGKSP. The entire CDR3 protein is CASSLTRGKSPLHF.

Worth noting for this clone: The CDR3 goes on 3 residues after the read ends, and that part is filled in from the germline J gene. The chain has TRBV10-3 and TRBJ2-3; 7 bases align to TRBD2. CDR1 is ENHRY, CDR2 SYGVKD, per germline. CDR3 length: 14 amino acids. The CDR3 loop reads CAISEAGRGETQYF. The sequenced CDR3 bases are TGTGCCATCAGTGAGGCGGGGAGGGGAGAGACG.

Comments on this clone: The CDR3 end falls 3 residues outside the read, so it is completed with the germline J gene. The rearrangement links TRBV7-2 to TRBJ2-1; the D gene is possibly TRBD2 (7 bases). CDR1 and CDR2 from the germline V gene are SGHTA and FQGNSA. The CDR3 contains 15 residues. V lost 3 bases and J lost 2, with 11 bases in between. The part of the CDR3 DNA that was read is TGTGCCAGCAGCTTGGGGCGGGGGCCCTACAATGAG. This sequence encodes CASSLGRGPYNE. The full CDR3 protein is CASSLGRGPYNEQFF.

Worth noting for this clone: The read ends 3 residues shy of where the CDR3 ends; the end is completed using the germline J gene. This chain links TRBV2 with TRBJ1-6, with 7 bases that match TRBD1. V lost 6 bases, J lost 2 bases, and 4 bases stayed unmatched. The CDR3 contains 15 residues. Germline V gene lookup returns CDR1 SNHLY and CDR2 FYNNEI. The CDR3 sequence: CASSDRDTYNSPLHF. The DNA read from the CDR3 is TGTGCCAGCAGCGACAGGGATACCTATAATTCACCC.

Regarding this clone: The read falls 3 residues short of the CDR3 end, and the missing part is taken from the germline J gene. V is TRBV6-2 or TRBV6-3 and J is TRBJ2-5, with 14 nucleotides matching TRBD2. The CDR3 is 16 amino acids. With 4 bases clipped from V and 5 bases from J, the junction kept 6 bases outside the gene matches. Germline V gives CDR1 MNHEY, CDR2 SVGEGT. The sequenced part of the CDR3 DNA is TGTGCCAGCAGTTTGGGACTAGCGGGAGTTTTGGAGACC. It is translated as CASSLGLAGVLET. The full-length CDR3 reads as CASSLGLAGVLETQYF.

Remarks on this clone: The read terminates 3 residues ahead of where the CDR3 ends, so the germline J gene completes it. The rearrangement links TRBV20-1 to TRBJ2-7, with D maybe TRBD2 (6 bases). Trimming stripped 4 bases from V and 2 bases from J, with 18 bases between. CDR3 length: 15 amino acids. Germline V gene data show CDR1 as DFQATT and CDR2 as SNEGSKA (reference sequence). The sequenced CDR3 bases are TGCAGTGCTATACAACTCGGGGACTCCACCTACGAG. Its translation is CSAIQLGDSTYE. In full, the CDR3 reads CSAIQLGDSTYEQYF.

Concerning this clone: With the read ending 3 residues before the CDR3 end, the germline J gene is used to fill in that end. The chain links TRBV20-1 to TRBJ2-1; D may be TRBD2 (5 bases). The germline V gene has CDR1 DFQATT and CDR2 SNEGSKA (reference sequence). V lost 5 bases and J lost 5, with 16 bases in between. The CDR3 is 14 amino acids. CDR3 loop: CSARSPSTDNEQFF. The CDR3 DNA, read in part, is TGCAGTGCTCGAAGCCCTAGCACGGACAATGAG.

Remarks on this clone: The read gets to within 3 residues of the CDR3 end, and the germline J gene fills in the rest. The chain carries TRBV5-4 and TRBJ1-1, with D possibly being TRBD1 (5 bases). Germline lookup yields CDR1 SGHNT and CDR2 YYREEE (reference sequence). This CDR3 region has 15 residues. Trimming pared 4 bases from V and 4 bases from J, leaving 17 bases between. This chain's CDR3 is CASSTVQGWATEAFF. Incomplete CDR3 DNA: TGTGCCAGCAGCACAGTTCAGGGCTGGGCCACTGAA.

As regards this clone: The read is 3 residues too short to cover the CDR3 end, so that end is filled in from the germline J gene. The chain carries TRBV5-1 and TRBJ2-3; 14 bases align to TRBD2. Per the germline V gene, CDR1 is SGHRS and CDR2 is YFSETQ. The CDR3 extends over 15 amino acids. The CDR3 DNA, read in part, is TGCGCCAGCAGCCAGGGACTAGCGGGGGTAGAGACG. Translating it yields CASSQGLAGVET. Given in full, the CDR3 is CASSQGLAGVETQYF.

Worth noting for this clone: The read ends 3 residues shy of where the CDR3 ends; the end is completed using the germline J gene. This chain connects TRBV2 to TRBJ2-3; 8 bases are a match to TRBD1. The CDR3 is 13 residues long. Trimming cost V 8 bases and J 4 bases; bases outside gene matches: 5. Germline loops: CDR1 SNHLY, CDR2 FYNNEI. This CDR3 reads CASPKTGADTQYF. Partial CDR3 DNA: TGTGCCAGCCCTAAGACAGGGGCAGATACG.